The present TCR beta chain was sequenced within a study of cytomegalovirus exposure and HLA in healthy donors. Overall study findings and caveats: Segments of the TCR beta V type were, in most cases, productive about 90% or about 30% of the time in an earlier analysis. In a later analysis, HLA-associated beta chains showed higher expansion and lower generation probabilities than comparable chains.

Between the trimmed V and J ends, which lost 7 bases and 0 bases, there was a span of 10 bases. Germline V gene lookup returns CDR1 SGHRS and CDR2 YFSETQ. This CDR3 contains 14 residues. About this clone: Its cognate antigen is unknown.

Researchers ran the PCR with 60 Vbeta and 13 Jbeta primers. The protocol was immunoSEQ multiplex PCR, while the TCRdb copy is restricted to in-frame clones and leaves out a portion. Here the sample spans around 53,000 clones, approximately 70% being singletons. The source is a young man in good health and CMV-seronegative. The sample was PBMCs. This chain uses TRBV5-1 with TRBJ2-2; the D gene is possibly TRBD1 (5 bases). In nucleotides, the CDR3 is TGCGCCAGCCTTAGGGGTTCGAACACCGGGGAGCTGTTTTTT. It encodes CASLRGSNTGELFF.